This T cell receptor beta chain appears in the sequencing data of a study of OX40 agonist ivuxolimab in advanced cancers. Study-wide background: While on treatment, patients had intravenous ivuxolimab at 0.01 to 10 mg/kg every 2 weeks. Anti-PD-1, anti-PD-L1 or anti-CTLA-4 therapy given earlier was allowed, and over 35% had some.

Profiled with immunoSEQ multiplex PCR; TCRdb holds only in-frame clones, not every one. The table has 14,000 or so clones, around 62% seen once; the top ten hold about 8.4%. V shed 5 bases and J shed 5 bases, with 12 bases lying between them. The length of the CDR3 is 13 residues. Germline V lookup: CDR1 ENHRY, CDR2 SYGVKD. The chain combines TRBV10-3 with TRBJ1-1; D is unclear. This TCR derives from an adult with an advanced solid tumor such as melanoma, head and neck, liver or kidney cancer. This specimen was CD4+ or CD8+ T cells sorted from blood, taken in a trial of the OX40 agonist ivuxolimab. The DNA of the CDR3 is TGTGCCATCAGTTACACGTTGCAAACTGAAGCTTTCTTT. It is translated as CAISYTLQTEAFF.